Below, 28 T cell receptor beta chains from the same sample are listed, as sequenced in a study of vaccination and CD4 T cells after COVID-19. The treatment is: roughly 11-day PBMC culture with coronavirus spike peptide pools or control peptides (ViraFEST assay). Their recognized antigens are unknown. An Oncomine TCR Beta short-read assay was used to sequence the DNA from cultured CD4+ T cells. In TCRdb, the PCR reads were re-called with MiXCR into one record per CDR3 protein. The table includes 11,000 to 15,000 distinct CDR3 sequences, 43% detected once. The specimen was cultured CD4+ T cells from blood. The receptors come from a human donor with COVID-19.

The chain is built from TRBV2 and TRBJ1-2; D perhaps matches TRBD1 (5 bases). Germline CDR1 and CDR2: SNHLY and FYNNEI. V was trimmed by 11 bases and J by 2 bases, leaving 18 bases between them. The CDR3 contains 14 residues. DNA of the CDR3: TGTGCCTCAAGGCTGGGAGGGACGAACTATGGCTACACCTTC. Translated: CASRLGGTNYGYTF.

The CDR3 region is CASKGSPGQGRYTDTQYF. CDR3 nucleotides: TGTGCCAGCAAAGGATCTCCGGGACAGGGTAGATACACAGATACGCAGTATTTT. J is TRBJ2-3 and V is TRBV6-1; the match to TRBD1 covers 9 bases. J lost 2 bases, V lost 7 bases, and 16 bases had no gene match. Germline loops: CDR1 MNHNS, CDR2 SASEGT. CDR3 length: 18 residues.

This chain joins TRBV6-1 and TRBJ1-6; 10 bases fit TRBD1. The CDR3 totals 16 residues. CDR1 and CDR2 from the germline V gene are MNHNS and SASEGT. Germline trimming cut 5 bases from V and 5 bases from J; bases unmatched to any gene: 6. The CDR3 DNA reads as TGTGCCAGCAGTCTAACCGGGACAGGGGATAATTCACCCCTCCACTTT. Its protein product is CASSLTGTGDNSPLHF.

Of note for this clonotype: An end of the junction does not agree with germline; a read error may underlie this. The chain joins TRBV7-2 to TRBJ1-2, with no clear D. The V gene's germline CDR1 is SGHTA and CDR2 FQGNSA. The CDR3 is 12 residues long. The CDR3 loop reads CASSLDGYYYAF. As DNA, the CDR3 is TGTGCCAGCAGCTTAGACGGGTATTACTACGCCTTC.

This clonotype was seen once. The genes are TRBV19 and TRBJ2-4; 7 bases match TRBD2. CDR3 size: 19 residues. Losses at the gene ends were 4 bases for V and 0 bases for J; bases not matched to a gene: 15. CDR1 is LNHDA, CDR2 SQIVND, per germline (reference sequence). The CDR3 is CASSTERGGTDRAKNIQYF. CDR3 coding DNA: TGTGCCAGTAGTACCGAGCGGGGTGGGACCGACAGAGCCAAAAACATTCAGTACTTC. Together with reference TRBV19 and TRBJ2-4, the CDR3 gives the full variable domain: DGGITQSPKYLFRKEGQNVTLSCEQNLNHDAMYWYRQDPGQGLRLIYYSQIVNDFQKGDIAEGYSVSREKKESFPLTVTSAQKNPTAFYLCASSTERGGTDRAKNIQYFGAGTRLSVL.

The J gene is TRBJ2-6, the V gene TRBV20-1; D is unclear. Germline V gene data show CDR1 as DFQATT and CDR2 as SNEGSKA (reference sequence). V lost 5 bases and J 0 bases, leaving 11 bases between the germline ends. The CDR3 has 15 amino acids. The CDR3 spells CSASSGDSGANVLTF. The CDR3 DNA reads as TGCAGTGCTTCCTCAGGTGACTCTGGGGCCAACGTCCTGACTTTC.

The chain links TRBV7-9 to TRBJ1-1; maybe TRBD1 (6 bases). V was shortened by 5 bases and J by 5 bases, with 15 bases between the two germline ends. Germline lookup yields CDR1 SEHNR and CDR2 FQNEAQ (reference sequence). CDR3 length equals 14 residues. CDR3 amino acids: CASSPWQGRTEAFF. Here the CDR3 DNA reads TGTGCCAGCAGCCCATGGCAGGGGAGGACTGAAGCTTTCTTT.

This clonotype has only a few counts. The chain links TRBV27 to TRBJ2-2; D uncertain. Trimming removed 6 bases from V and 5 bases from J, with 10 bases in between. CDR1 MNHEY and CDR2 SMNVEV come from the germline V gene (reference sequence). The CDR3 is made up of 13 amino acids. The CDR3 region has the DNA TGTGCCAGCAGCTCGGAGCTGACCGGGGAGCTGTTTTTT. It is translated as CASSSELTGELFF.

V usage is TRBV20-1 and J usage is TRBJ1-1; maybe TRBD1 (5 bases). The CDR3 runs 14 residues. The germline V gene has CDR1 DFQATT and CDR2 SNEGSKA (reference sequence). The V gene lost 1 base and the J gene lost 2 bases, with 11 bases spanning the gap. The CDR3 DNA is TGCAGTGCTAGAGGGGGTGGGGGAAACACTGAAGCTTTCTTT. Amino acids: CSARGGGGNTEAFF.

This clonotype was seen only a few times. The chain has TRBV6-5 and TRBJ2-7; D remains unclear. Trimming removed 0 bases from V and 2 bases from J, with 8 bases in between. This CDR3 region has 14 residues. From germline, CDR1 is MNHEY and CDR2 SVGAGI. DNA for the CDR3: TGTGCCAGCAGTTACTCGACAAAACCCTACGAGCAGTACTTC. This encodes CASSYSTKPYEQYF.

In its sample, this clonotype was seen a few times. The V call is TRBV5-4, the J call TRBJ2-3, with D unclear. There are 12 residues in the CDR3. CDR1 is SGHNT, CDR2 YYREEE, per germline (reference sequence). Trimming stripped 4 bases from V and 11 bases from J, with 14 bases between. Here the CDR3 DNA reads TGTGCCAGCAGCCCTCAACCCGGTGGGCAGTATTTT. Translated: CASSPQPGGQYF.

The chain joins TRBV5-6 to TRBJ1-1, with TRBD1 as a possible D gene (6 bases). The germline CDR1 and CDR2 sequences are SGHDT and YYEEEE. V lost 1 base and J 7 bases, leaving 20 bases between the germline ends. The CDR3 is 16 amino acids. The chain's CDR3 is CASSLRGAQGTSEAFF. In DNA, the CDR3 is TGTGCCAGCAGCTTGCGGGGGGCCCAGGGAACCAGTGAAGCTTTCTTT.

The table lists this clonotype with a few counts. This sequence joins TRBV6-1 and TRBJ2-7; D is perhaps TRBD2 (5 bases). There are 14 residues in the CDR3. V was pared by 5 bases and J by 7 bases, with 18 bases between. The germline V gene encodes CDR1 MNHNS and CDR2 SASEGT. The CDR3 reads CASSPGRPSGEQYF. CDR3 DNA: TGTGCCAGCAGTCCGGGCCGTCCTTCGGGAGAGCAGTACTTC.

V is TRBV7-9 and J is TRBJ1-1; no clear D gene. The V gene's germline CDR1 is SEHNR and CDR2 FQNEAQ (reference sequence). Trimming pared 3 bases from V and 4 bases from J, leaving 12 bases between. The CDR3 is 14 residues long. The CDR3 reads CASSFMRLGTEAFF. The DNA of the CDR3 is TGTGCCAGCAGCTTCATGCGCCTCGGCACTGAAGCTTTCTTT.

The rearrangement links TRBV7-9 to TRBJ1-2, with TRBD1 matching over 8 bases. The germline V gene encodes CDR1 SEHNR and CDR2 FQNEAQ (reference sequence). Germline trimming cut 2 bases from V and 4 bases from J; bases unmatched to any gene: 3. The CDR3 has 14 residues. The CDR3 loop is CASSLMGQAYGYTF. The CDR3 DNA reads TGTGCCAGCAGCTTAATGGGACAGGCCTATGGCTACACCTTC.

This clonotype was detected only a few times. The V and J genes are TRBV27 and TRBJ1-1; 7 positions match TRBD1. Per germline, CDR1 MNHEY and CDR2 SMNVEV (reference sequence). Unmatched junction bases numbered 10, after V lost 5 bases and J lost 1 base. CDR3 length: 16 residues. CDR3 residues: CASSPTGAGRNTEAFF. CDR3 sequence (DNA): TGTGCCAGCAGTCCCACAGGGGCGGGGAGGAACACTGAAGCTTTCTTT.

This clonotype showed up just a few times. The chain couples TRBV6-1 to TRBJ2-5, with 7 bases fitting TRBD2. CDR3 length: 15 residues. Trimming removed 5 bases from V and 1 base from J; junction bases left unmatched: 7. Germline V gene sequence: CDR1 MNHNS, CDR2 SASEGT. The CDR3 DNA follows: TGTGCCAGCAGTACCCAGGGACTACCCCAAGAGACCCAGTACTTC. This translates into CASSTQGLPQETQYF.

This clonotype has more than one count but fewer than ten. The J gene is TRBJ2-5, the V gene TRBV6-1, with D perhaps TRBD2 (6 bases). The CDR3 loop spans 13 amino acids. Germline V gene lookup returns CDR1 MNHNS and CDR2 SASEGT. Trimming shortened V by 6 bases and J by 5 bases, and 13 bases separated the two germline ends. In nucleotides, the CDR3 is TGTGCCAGCAGGGCGGGGTCCGGCGAGACCCAGTACTTC. Translating gives CASRAGSGETQYF.

This clonotype was observed a few times. The chain couples TRBV6-2 or TRBV6-3 to TRBJ1-2, with TRBD1 matching 9 bases. The CDR3 extends over 14 amino acids. J was trimmed by 4 bases and V by 7 bases; bases with no gene match: 7. From germline, CDR1 is MNHEY and CDR2 SVGEGT. CDR3 amino acids: CASTDRGNFYGYTF. CDR3 bases: TGTGCCAGCACCGACAGGGGGAATTTCTATGGCTACACCTTC.

The chain has TRBV18 and TRBJ1-2; unclear D gene. V lost 1 base, J lost 2 bases, and 5 bases lay in between. The CDR3 length is 13 residues. The germline CDR1 and CDR2 sequences are KGHSH and LQKENI. The CDR3 loop is CASSPRRNYGYTF. The CDR3 coding sequence is TGTGCCAGCTCACCACGGAGAAACTATGGCTACACCTTC.

In its sample, this clonotype was seen a few times. The chain links TRBV7-8 to TRBJ1-1; no firm D call. CDR3 length: 16 amino acids. Germline CDR1 and CDR2: SGHVS and FQNEAQ. Deletions cut 2 bases from V and 3 bases from J, with 16 bases between. The DNA for the CDR3 is TGTGCCAGCAGCTTAATCCGCACGGGTCCGGACACTGAAGCTTTCTTT. It is translated as CASSLIRTGPDTEAFF.

The chain employs TRBV27 and TRBJ1-2, with no clear D. Looked up from germline, CDR1 is MNHEY and CDR2 is SMNVEV (reference sequence). V lost 5 bases and J lost 5, with 6 bases in between. The CDR3 has 11 amino acids. CDR3 sequence (DNA): TGTGCCAGCAGTCCCGGGTATGGCTACACCTTC. Its protein product is CASSPGYGYTF.

By share of the sample, this clonotype is large. The chain employs TRBV10-3 and TRBJ2-1, with D tentatively TRBD1 or TRBD2 (6 bases each). This CDR3 comprises 17 residues. CDR1 and CDR2 (germline): ENHRY, SYGVKD. Trimming pared 3 bases from V and 1 base from J, leaving 16 bases between. The DNA for the CDR3 is TGTGCCATCAGTGAAAGGGGGTTGGCGGGGTCCTACAATGAGCAGTTCTTC. Translating it yields CAISERGLAGSYNEQFF.

The CDR3 DNA sequence: TGTGCCAGCAGTTTCGGACTAGCGGGGGGGGCCCAGTACTTC. Protein sequence: CASSFGLAGGAQYF. The chain combines TRBV12-3 or TRBV12-4 with TRBJ2-5; 15 bases are shared with TRBD2. J was trimmed by 9 bases and V by 3 bases; bases with no gene match: 2. The CDR3 is 14 residues long.

This clonotype was counted only a few times. The J gene is TRBJ1-2, the V gene TRBV11-2, with D unclear. The germline V gene encodes CDR1 SGHAT and CDR2 FQNNGV. The germline V and J ends were trimmed by 1 base and 4 bases, with 10 bases remaining between them. This CDR3 is 14 amino acids long. CDR3: CASSLVLGPYGYTF. DNA of the CDR3: TGTGCCAGCAGCTTAGTATTAGGGCCCTATGGCTACACCTTC. The whole variable domain, filled in from reference TRBV11-2 and TRBJ1-2, reads EAGVAQSPRYKIIEKRQSVAFWCNPISGHATLYWYQQILGQGPKLLIQFQNNGVVDDSQLPKDRFSAERLKGVDSTLKIQPAKLEDSAVYLCASSLVLGPYGYTFGSGTRLTVV.

The chain joins TRBV7-2 to TRBJ1-2; TRBD1 might be the D (6 bases). V lost 4 bases and J lost 4, with 25 bases in between. The germline V gene encodes CDR1 SGHTA and CDR2 FQGNSA. CDR3 length: 18 residues. The DNA for the CDR3 is TGTGCCAGCAGCTACCTGGGGGCAGCGGTAAATACTTTCTATGGCTACACCTTC. Translation: CASSYLGAAVNTFYGYTF.

The chain couples TRBV19 to TRBJ1-5, with D hard to call. Germline CDR1 is LNHDA and CDR2 is SQIVND (reference sequence). The CDR3 contains 13 residues. Trimming took 5 bases from V and 0 from J, leaving 5 bases between them. In nucleotides, the CDR3 is TGTGCCAGTAGTGCAAATAGCAATCAGCCCCAGCATTTT. Its translation is CASSANSNQPQHF.

CDR3 sequence: CASRRSTRSYEQYF. In nucleotides, the CDR3 is TGTGCCAGCAGGCGCTCGACTCGTTCCTACGAGCAGTACTTC. V is TRBV6-1 and J is TRBJ2-7; D is unclear. The CDR3 runs 14 residues. CDR1 is MNHNS and CDR2 is SASEGT in the germline V gene. V gave up 6 bases and J gave up 1 base, with 13 bases separating them.